This T cell receptor (beta chain) emerged from a study of blood T cells in healthy people across ages (dated by TCRdb to between 2014 and 2017). Turning to the overall study: In model experiments, template switching captured roughly one uniquely barcoded TCR beta cDNA molecule for every two T cells. Using the same blood draw, the study looked at two additional independent replicas of 1 million unique cDNA reads for two donors, one aged 18 to 30 and the other aged 80 or older. To avoid experimental bias, donors of different ages were randomly spread across the sequencing lanes. The donors were split into four age groups: young (average around 15 years), middle-aged (more than 35), aged (about 56) and long-lived (under 90). To track age-related changes in TCR beta repertoire diversity, the study relied on deep sequencing normalized with unique cDNA molecular identifiers. On the study overall, not on this receptor specifically: Conclusive comparison of naive and antigen-experienced compartments was prevented by the profiling of bulk unsorted PBMCs. As age increased, observed TCR beta diversity per million T cells dropped in a roughly linear way, and a significant reduction was already evident by age about 40. The CMV infection status of donors was not known, potentially confounding age-related changes in expanded clonotypes. There was a strong correlation between observed TCR beta diversity and the percentage of naive T cells measured by flow cytometry. Compared with the aged group, the long-lived group had more naive CD4+ T cells, fewer expanded clones and increased TCR diversity, a pattern suggesting age selection. Estimates of total diversity based on one million sequenced T cells were considered lower bounds and underestimates.

This clonotype has at least ten counts. There is no known antigen for this receptor. No much larger clone is present one base from it, and per-base qualities are unavailable. V loses 1 base of germline sequence and J loses 7 bases, and the interval between the two ends is 13 bases. The germline V gene supplies CDR1 SGHDN and CDR2 FVKESK. Including cysteine and phenylalanine, the CDR3 has 14 amino acids. Only the CDR3 DNA is retained, 42 bases long and in frame from the first base. Library prep was done by 5' RACE. Instrument used: Illumina HiSeq 2500. A second roughly 6 to 12 cycle PCR used a sample-barcoded 5' primer and a J-beta primer mix. Each TCR beta cDNA molecule received a unique molecular identifier from a template-switch 5' adaptor carrying 12 random nucleotides. At least 2.5 million CDR3-containing paired-end reads were obtained from each sample. First-strand cDNA synthesis was performed from all RNA using the Mint cDNA synthesis kit, with priming by a TRBC-specific oligonucleotide. Following uracil-DNA glycosylase treatment, all cDNA underwent a first 18-cycle PCR with the universal primers M1SS and BC2_uni_R. The original methods were these. Normalization of each sample was performed by random selection of 1 million high-quality reads, each carrying a distinct molecular identifier. Instead of being binned into consensus sequences, reads that shared molecular identifiers were thrown out. MiTCR, run with a Q25 quality threshold and the strictest error-elimination algorithm, handled CDR3 identification, clonotype clustering and error correction. A nonparametric unseen species model using Euler transformation provided a lower-bound estimate of total TCR beta diversity. TCRdb reprocessing: public reads trimmed at Q25 with fastp, clones called with MiXCR, in-frame beta chains kept. Entries are consolidated by CDR3 protein sequence, retaining the most common genes and DNA. For this entry, the V and J calls and clone size follow TCRdb and not the study's own pipeline. In this sample the table shows 1.5 million to 2 million distinct CDR3 sequences, 28% of which occur a single time. 7.7% of the sample comes from the top ten.

Donors were 39 systemically healthy Caucasian individuals from Russia aged roughly 6 to 100 years. Each donor gave ten milliliters of peripheral blood, drawn into EDTA-treated Vacutainer tubes. Ficoll-Paque density-gradient centrifugation was used to isolate PBMCs, with at least 7 million obtained per sample. Trizol reagent was used to extract total RNA from PBMCs, with at least 6 micrograms per sample. For every donor, flow cytometry on a PBMC aliquot measured the percentage of naive CD45RAhigh/CD27high T cells. This receptor was taken from a woman under 40 in good health. The sequenced sample consisted of blood. This chain is built from TRBV14 and TRBJ2-5; a weak D assignment points to TRBD2 (5 bases agree). The CDR3 protein sequence reads: CASSQGLRSGTQYF. The nucleotide sequence is given as TGTGCCAGCAGCCAAGGACTAAGGAGTGGGACCCAGTACTTC.